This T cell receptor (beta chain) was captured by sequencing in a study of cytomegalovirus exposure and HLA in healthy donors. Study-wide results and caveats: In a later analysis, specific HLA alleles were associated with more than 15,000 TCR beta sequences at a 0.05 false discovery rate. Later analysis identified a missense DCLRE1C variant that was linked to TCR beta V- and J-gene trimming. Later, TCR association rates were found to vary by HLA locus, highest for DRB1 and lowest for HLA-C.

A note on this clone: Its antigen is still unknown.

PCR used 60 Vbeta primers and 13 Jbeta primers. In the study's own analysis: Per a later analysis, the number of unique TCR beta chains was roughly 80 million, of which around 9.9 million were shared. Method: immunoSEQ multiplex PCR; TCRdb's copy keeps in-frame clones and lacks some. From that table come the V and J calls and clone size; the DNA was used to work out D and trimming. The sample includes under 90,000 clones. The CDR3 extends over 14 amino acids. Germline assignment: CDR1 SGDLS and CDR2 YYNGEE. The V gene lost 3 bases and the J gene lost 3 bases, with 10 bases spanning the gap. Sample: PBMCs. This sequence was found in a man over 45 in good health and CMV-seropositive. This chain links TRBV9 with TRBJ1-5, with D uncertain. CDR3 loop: CASSAGLFNQPQHF. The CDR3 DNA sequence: TGTGCCAGCAGCGCCGGACTGTTCAATCAGCCCCAGCATTTT. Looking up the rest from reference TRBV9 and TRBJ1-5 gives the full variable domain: DSGVTQTPKHLITATGQRVTLRCSPRSGDLSVYWYQQSLDQGLQFLIQYYNGEERAKGNILERFSAQQFPDLHSELNLSSLELGDSALYFCASSAGLFNQPQHFGDGTRLSIL.